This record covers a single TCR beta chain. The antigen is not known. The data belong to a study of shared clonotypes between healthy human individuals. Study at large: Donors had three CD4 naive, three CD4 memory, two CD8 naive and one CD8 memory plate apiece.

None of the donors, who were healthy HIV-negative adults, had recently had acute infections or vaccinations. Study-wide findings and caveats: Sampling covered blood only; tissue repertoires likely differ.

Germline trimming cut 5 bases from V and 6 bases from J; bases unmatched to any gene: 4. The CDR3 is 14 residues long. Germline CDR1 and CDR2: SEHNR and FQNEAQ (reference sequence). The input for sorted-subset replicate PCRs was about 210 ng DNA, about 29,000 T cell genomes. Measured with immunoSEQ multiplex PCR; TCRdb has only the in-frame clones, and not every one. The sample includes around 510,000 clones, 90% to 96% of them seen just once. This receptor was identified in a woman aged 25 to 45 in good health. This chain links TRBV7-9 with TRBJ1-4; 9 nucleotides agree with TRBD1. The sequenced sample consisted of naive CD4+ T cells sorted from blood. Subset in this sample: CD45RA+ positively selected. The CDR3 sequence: CASSTDRGDEKLFF. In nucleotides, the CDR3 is TGTGCCAGCAGCACGGACAGGGGAGATGAAAAACTGTTTTTT.